The text below deals with one T cell receptor beta chain. This sample stems from a study of blood T cell repertoires in COVID-19. J lost 6 bases, V lost 3 bases, and 2 bases had no gene match. The germline V gene has CDR1 MGHRA and CDR2 YSYEKL. The CDR3 loop spans 16 amino acids. Some clones are missing from TCRdb's copy, which holds only in-frame ones; the method was immunoSEQ multiplex PCR. The repertoire holds about 180,000 clones, with roughly nine tenths as singletons. This TCR was recovered from a man between 65 and 79 years old with active or convalescent COVID-19. The V gene is TRBV4-1, the J gene TRBJ2-2; 15 positions agree with TRBD2. Sample: peripheral blood. For the CDR3, the DNA is TGCGCCAGCAGCCATGGACTAGCGGGGGGGCCCGGGGAGCTGTTTTTT. Translation gives CASSHGLAGGPGELFF.